This entry concerns a single T cell receptor (beta chain). Germline values: CDR1 SEHNR, CDR2 FQNEAQ (reference sequence). With V trimmed by 3 bases and J by 0 bases, 1 base remained unmatched. The CDR3 consists of 14 residues. The data stem from a study of T cell responses to AZD1222 COVID-19 vaccine. Sequencing used immunoSEQ multiplex PCR; TCRdb keeps in-frame clones, though not all of them. The data contain roughly 160,000 clones, 85% to 95% of them singletons. The sample was peripheral blood, taken on day 0 of AZD1222 vaccination. The source of this sequence is an adult in good health. The genes are TRBV7-9 and TRBJ2-5; 7 bases map to TRBD2. The CDR3 DNA is TGTGCCAGCAGCTTTGGACTAGACCAAGAGACCCAGTACTTC. It is translated as CASSFGLDQETQYF.